This T cell receptor (beta chain) was recorded in a study of monozygotic twins with cystic fibrosis. Overall study results and limits: Monozygotic CF twin pairs shared significantly more nucleotide-identical clonotypes than unrelated CF individuals did. No link emerged between shared CDR3 counts and age, concordance or severity.

On this clone: The target antigen is unknown.

Losses at the gene ends were 6 bases for V and 4 bases for J; bases not matched to a gene: 5. The V gene's germline CDR1 is KGHSH and CDR2 LQKENI. There are 13 residues in the CDR3. Libraries were prepared by immunoSEQ multiplex PCR; TCRdb keeps only in-frame clonotypes and omits some of them. Altogether some 20,000 clones are present, just under 90% being singletons, with the ten largest covering more than 0.9%. The chain carries TRBV18 and TRBJ1-1; 7 bases line up with TRBD1. The receptor comes from a woman aged 30 to 39 with cystic fibrosis. Specimen: blood. The CDR3 sequence: CASSRGTATEAFF. The CDR3 bases are TGTGCCAGCTCTAGAGGGACAGCCACTGAAGCTTTCTTT. Together with reference TRBV18 and TRBJ1-1, the CDR3 gives the full variable domain: NAGVMQNPRHLVRRRGQEARLRCSPMKGHSHVYWYRQLPEEGLKFMVYLQKENIIDESGMPKERFSAEFPKEGPSILRIQQVVRGDSAAYFCASSRGTATEAFFGQGTRLTVV.